The entry that follows covers one T cell receptor (beta chain) sequence. Its antigen is still unknown. Base qualities are not provided; no much larger clone lies one nucleotide away. TCRbeta CDR3 regions were amplified from genomic DNA using the immunoSEQ Assay, a bias-controlled multiplex PCR. The paper's processing steps were these. The number of nucleated cells in each sample was estimated by amplification of reference gene primers within the assay. To quantify the absolute abundance of each unique TCRbeta CDR3 rearrangement, sequence reads were collapsed and filtered. For each sample, productive Simpson clonality was calculated as the square root of Simpson's diversity index across productive rearrangements. The clones in this table, taken by TCRdb from immuneACCESS, are in-frame only. Not every clone is retained; where verified, under half of the shortfall comes from an unresolved V gene, and the cause of the rest is unknown. The V and J calls and clone size are taken from that table; D and trimming were inferred from the DNA. This sample is represented by approximately 220,000 clones; roughly 84% of them were singletons. Over 2.5% of the sample is held by the ten biggest clonotypes.

This sample is part of a study of blood T cell repertoires in COVID-19 (dated by TCRdb to 2018 to 2020). About the full investigation: The collaborator samples originated in the United States, Italy and Spain and spanned the acute and convalescent phases of COVID-19. The prospective study material was composed of cDNA or gDNA derived from T cells, B-cell-depleted T cells, or PBMCs. Subjects who had been exposed to COVID-19, were actively infected with it, or had recovered from it provided the deeply sampled blood TCRbeta repertoires that made up the dataset. The repertoires were released in a freely available public database meant as a resource for research on the immune response to SARS-CoV-2. The samples were drawn from two sources: the first 160 participants of the ongoing ImmuneRACE study, and 950 to 1,500 subjects contributed by 6 global collaborators. A de-identified subject ID, COVID-19 status, age in years and sex were almost always included in the sample metadata. HLA class I and class II types, where available, came from metadata supplied by the sample provider rather than from assay-based typing.

Compared with germline, V lacks 5 bases and J lacks 7 bases; bases without a gene match: 7. The cysteine opens and the phenylalanine closes a CDR3 of 13 amino acids. Just CDR3 DNA is preserved here, 39 bases in frame from base 1. The germline V gene supplies CDR1 KGHDR and CDR2 SFDVKD. The research as a whole found: The quantity of clinical and demographic metadata differed by source and by participant and was supplied without curation.

Another Seattle source contributed samples from volunteer blood donors who had recovered from COVID-19. Collaborating institutions collected whole blood in K2EDTA tubes following their own protocols. Collaborator samples were shipped for TCRbeta analysis as frozen whole blood, isolated PBMCs, or DNA extracted from either sample type. The sequence was obtained from a man in his forties or fifties who had recovered from COVID-19. Sequenced input: peripheral blood. The rearranged segments are TRBV24-1 and TRBJ2-7; 7 middle bases align to TRBD2. The DNA sequence is TGTGCCACCAGTGGGGCGGGAGCCCGGGAGCAGTACTTC. Translated, it gives CATSGAGAREQYF.